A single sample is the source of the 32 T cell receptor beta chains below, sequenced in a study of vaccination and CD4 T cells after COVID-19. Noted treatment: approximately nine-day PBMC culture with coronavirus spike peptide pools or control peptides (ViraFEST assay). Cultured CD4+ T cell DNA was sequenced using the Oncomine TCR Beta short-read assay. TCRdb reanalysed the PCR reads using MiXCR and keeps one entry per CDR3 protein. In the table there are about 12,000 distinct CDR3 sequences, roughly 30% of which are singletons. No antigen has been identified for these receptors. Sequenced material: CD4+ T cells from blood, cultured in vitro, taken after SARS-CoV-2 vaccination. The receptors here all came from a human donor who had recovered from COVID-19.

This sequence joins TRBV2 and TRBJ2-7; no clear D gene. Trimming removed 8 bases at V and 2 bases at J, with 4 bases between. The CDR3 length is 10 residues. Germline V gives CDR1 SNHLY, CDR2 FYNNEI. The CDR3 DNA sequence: TGTGCCAGCCTCGCCTACGAGCAGTACTTC. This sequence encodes CASLAYEQYF.

As DNA, the CDR3 is TGCAGTGCTAGCGGGAGGAACCGCTACAATGAGCAGTTCTTC. Residues: CSASGRNRYNEQFF. The chain couples TRBV20-1 to TRBJ2-1; 7 bases fit TRBD2. V shed 3 bases and J 3 bases; nucleotides not matched to a gene: 5. CDR1 is DFQATT and CDR2 is SNEGSKA in the germline V gene (reference sequence). The CDR3 totals 14 residues.

CDR3 DNA: TGCAGTGCTACACGGGGGGGAGCCAAGTCTCGGGGTTCCTACGAGCAGTACTTC. Its protein product is CSATRGGAKSRGSYEQYF. The chain couples TRBV20-1 to TRBJ2-7; 8 bases fit TRBD2. V lost 4 bases and J lost 1; bases outside the gene matches: 18. Germline V gene sequence: CDR1 DFQATT, CDR2 SNEGSKA (reference sequence). This CDR3 region has 18 residues.

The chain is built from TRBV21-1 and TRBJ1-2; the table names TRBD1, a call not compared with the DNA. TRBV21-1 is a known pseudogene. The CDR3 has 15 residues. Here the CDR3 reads CASSQNYHPGDGYTF. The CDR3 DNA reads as TGTGCCAGCAGCCAGAACTACCATCCGGGGGATGGCTACACCTTC.

This chain's CDR3 is CASSLVARDGSPLHF. The CDR3 DNA reads as TGTGCCAGCAGCTTAGTCGCCCGGGATGGGTCACCCCTCCACTTT. This chain connects TRBV7-6 to TRBJ1-6; the D is unclear. The germline CDR1 and CDR2 sequences are SGHVS and FNYEAQ. The CDR3 is 15 amino acids. V dropped 1 base and J dropped 10 bases, with 14 bases sitting between them.

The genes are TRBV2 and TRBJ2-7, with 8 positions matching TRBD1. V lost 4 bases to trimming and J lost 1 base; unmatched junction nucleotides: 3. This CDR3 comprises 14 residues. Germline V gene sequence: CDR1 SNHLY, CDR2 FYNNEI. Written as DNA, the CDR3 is TGTGCCAGCAGTGGGCGACAGGGGTCCTACGAGCAGTACTTC. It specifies CASSGRQGSYEQYF.

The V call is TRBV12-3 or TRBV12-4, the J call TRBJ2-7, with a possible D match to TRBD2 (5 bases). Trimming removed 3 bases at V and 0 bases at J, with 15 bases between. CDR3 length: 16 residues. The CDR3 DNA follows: TGTGCCAGCAGTTTGGGCGGTGGGAGCTTCTCCTACGAGCAGTACTTC. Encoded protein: CASSLGGGSFSYEQYF.

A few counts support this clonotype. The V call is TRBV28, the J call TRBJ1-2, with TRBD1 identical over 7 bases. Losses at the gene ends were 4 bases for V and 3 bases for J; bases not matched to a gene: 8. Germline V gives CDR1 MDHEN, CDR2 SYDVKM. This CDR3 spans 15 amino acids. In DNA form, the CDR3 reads TGTGCCAGCAGTTCCTACGGGACAGAAGACTATGGCTACACCTTC. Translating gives CASSSYGTEDYGYTF.

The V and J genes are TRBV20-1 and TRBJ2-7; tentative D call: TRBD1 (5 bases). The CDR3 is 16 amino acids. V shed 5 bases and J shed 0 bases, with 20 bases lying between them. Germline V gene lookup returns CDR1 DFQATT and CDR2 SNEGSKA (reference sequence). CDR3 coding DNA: TGCAGTGCTGCCTTTTTCAAAGGGGCGACCTCCTACGAGCAGTACTTC. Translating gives CSAAFFKGATSYEQYF.

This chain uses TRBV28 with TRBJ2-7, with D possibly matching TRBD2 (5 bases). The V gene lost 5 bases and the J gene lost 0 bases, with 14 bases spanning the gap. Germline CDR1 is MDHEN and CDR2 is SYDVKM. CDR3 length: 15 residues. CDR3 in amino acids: CASSPRGRTSYEQYF. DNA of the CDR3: TGTGCCAGCAGTCCCCGGGGTAGGACCTCCTACGAGCAGTACTTC.

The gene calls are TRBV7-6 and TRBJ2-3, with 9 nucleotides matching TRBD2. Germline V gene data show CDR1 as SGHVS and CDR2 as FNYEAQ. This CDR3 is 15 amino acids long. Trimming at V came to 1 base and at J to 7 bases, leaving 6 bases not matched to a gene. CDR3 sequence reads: CASSLGAGGGNTQYF. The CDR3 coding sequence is TGTGCCAGCAGCTTAGGAGCGGGAGGAGGGAATACGCAGTATTTT.

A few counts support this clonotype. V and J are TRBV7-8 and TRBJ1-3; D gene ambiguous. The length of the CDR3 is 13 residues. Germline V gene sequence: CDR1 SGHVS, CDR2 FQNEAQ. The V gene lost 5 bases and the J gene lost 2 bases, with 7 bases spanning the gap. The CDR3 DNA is TGTGCCAGCAGCCAGCCGGCTGGAAACACCATATATTTT. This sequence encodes CASSQPAGNTIYF. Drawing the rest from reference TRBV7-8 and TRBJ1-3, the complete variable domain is GAGVSQSPRYKVAKRGQDVALRCDPISGHVSLFWYQQALGQGPEFLTYFQNEAQLDKSGLPSDRFFAERPEGSVSTLKIQRTQQEDSAVYLCASSQPAGNTIYFGEGSWLTVV.

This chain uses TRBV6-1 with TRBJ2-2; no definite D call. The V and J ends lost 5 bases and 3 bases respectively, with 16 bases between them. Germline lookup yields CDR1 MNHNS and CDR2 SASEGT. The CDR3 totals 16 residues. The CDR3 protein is CASSPMRFGYTGELFF. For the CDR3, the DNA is TGTGCCAGCAGTCCGATGAGATTTGGGTACACCGGGGAGCTGTTTTTT.

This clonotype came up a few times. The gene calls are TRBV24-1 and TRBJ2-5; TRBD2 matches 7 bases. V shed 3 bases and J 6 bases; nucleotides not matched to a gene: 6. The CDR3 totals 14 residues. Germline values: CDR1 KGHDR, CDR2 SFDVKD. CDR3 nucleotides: TGTGCCACCAGTGATCAGGGAAGCGGGAAGACCCAGTACTTC. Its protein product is CATSDQGSGKTQYF.

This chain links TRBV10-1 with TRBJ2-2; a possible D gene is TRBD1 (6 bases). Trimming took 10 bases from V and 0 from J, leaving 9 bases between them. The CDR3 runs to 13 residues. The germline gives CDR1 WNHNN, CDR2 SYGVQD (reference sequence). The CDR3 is CATGTPNTGELFF. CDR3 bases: TGCGCCACAGGGACACCGAACACCGGGGAGCTGTTTTTT.

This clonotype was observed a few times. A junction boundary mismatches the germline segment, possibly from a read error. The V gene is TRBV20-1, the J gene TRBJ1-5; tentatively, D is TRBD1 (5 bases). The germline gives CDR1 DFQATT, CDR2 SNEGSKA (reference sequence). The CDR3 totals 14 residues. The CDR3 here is CSARDSNSNQPQHF. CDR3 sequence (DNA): TGCAGTGCGAGAGACAGTAATAGCAATCAGCCCCAGCATTTT.

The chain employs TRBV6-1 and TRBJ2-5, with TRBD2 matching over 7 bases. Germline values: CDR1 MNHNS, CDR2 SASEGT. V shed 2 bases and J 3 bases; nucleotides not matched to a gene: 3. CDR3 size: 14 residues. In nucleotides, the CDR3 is TGTGCCAGCAGTGAACGGGGGAGGGAAGAGACCCAGTACTTC. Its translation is CASSERGREETQYF.

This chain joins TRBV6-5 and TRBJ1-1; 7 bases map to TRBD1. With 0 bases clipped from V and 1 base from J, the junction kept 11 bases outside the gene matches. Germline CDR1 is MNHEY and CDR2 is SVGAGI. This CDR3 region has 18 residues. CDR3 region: CASSYSGWTGGENTEAFF. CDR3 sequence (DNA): TGTGCCAGCAGTTACTCCGGTTGGACAGGCGGGGAGAACACTGAAGCTTTCTTT.

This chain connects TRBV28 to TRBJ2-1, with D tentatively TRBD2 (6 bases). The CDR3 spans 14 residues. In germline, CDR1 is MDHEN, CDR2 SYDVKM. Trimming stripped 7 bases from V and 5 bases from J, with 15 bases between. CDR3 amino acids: CASTGGPSDNEQFF. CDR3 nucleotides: TGTGCCAGCACCGGAGGGCCCTCAGACAATGAGCAGTTCTTC. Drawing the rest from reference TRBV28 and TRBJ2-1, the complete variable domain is DVKVTQSSRYLVKRTGEKVFLECVQDMDHENMFWYRQDPGLGLRLIYFSYDVKMKEKGDIPEGYSVSREKKERFSLILESASTNQTSMYLCASTGGPSDNEQFFGPGTRLTVL.

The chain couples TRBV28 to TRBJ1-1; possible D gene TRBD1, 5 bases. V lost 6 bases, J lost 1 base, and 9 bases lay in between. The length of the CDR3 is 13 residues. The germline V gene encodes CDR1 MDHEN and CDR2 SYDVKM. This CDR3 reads CASRQGGNTEAFF. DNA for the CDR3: TGTGCCAGCAGGCAGGGCGGGAACACTGAAGCTTTCTTT. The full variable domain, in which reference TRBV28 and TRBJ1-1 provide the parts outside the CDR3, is DVKVTQSSRYLVKRTGEKVFLECVQDMDHENMFWYRQDPGLGLRLIYFSYDVKMKEKGDIPEGYSVSREKKERFSLILESASTNQTSMYLCASRQGGNTEAFFGQGTRLTVV.

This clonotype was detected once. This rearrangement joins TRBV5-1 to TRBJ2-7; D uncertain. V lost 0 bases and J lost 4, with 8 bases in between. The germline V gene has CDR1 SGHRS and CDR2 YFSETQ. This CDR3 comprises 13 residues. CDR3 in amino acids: CASSLDSAYEQYF. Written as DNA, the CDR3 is TGCGCCAGCAGCTTGGACAGCGCTTACGAGCAGTACTTC.

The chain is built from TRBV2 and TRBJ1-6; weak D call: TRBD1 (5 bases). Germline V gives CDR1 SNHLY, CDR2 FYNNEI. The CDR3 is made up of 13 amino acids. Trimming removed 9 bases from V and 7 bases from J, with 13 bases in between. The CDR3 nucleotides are TGTGCCAGGTCGGGGGTCGCAAATTCACCCCTCCACTTT. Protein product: CARSGVANSPLHF.

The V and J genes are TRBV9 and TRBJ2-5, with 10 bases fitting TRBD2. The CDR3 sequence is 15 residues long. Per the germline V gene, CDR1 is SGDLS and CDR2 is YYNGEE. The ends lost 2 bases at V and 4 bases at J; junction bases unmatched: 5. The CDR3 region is CASSVSGRWRETQYF. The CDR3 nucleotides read TGTGCCAGCAGCGTTAGCGGGAGGTGGCGAGAGACCCAGTACTTC.

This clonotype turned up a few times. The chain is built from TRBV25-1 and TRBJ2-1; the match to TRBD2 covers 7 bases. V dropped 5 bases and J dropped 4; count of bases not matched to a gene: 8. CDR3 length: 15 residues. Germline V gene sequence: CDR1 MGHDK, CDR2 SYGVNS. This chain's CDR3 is CASSKGLGGYNEQFF. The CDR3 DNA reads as TGTGCCAGCAGTAAAGGACTAGGAGGGTACAATGAGCAGTTCTTC.

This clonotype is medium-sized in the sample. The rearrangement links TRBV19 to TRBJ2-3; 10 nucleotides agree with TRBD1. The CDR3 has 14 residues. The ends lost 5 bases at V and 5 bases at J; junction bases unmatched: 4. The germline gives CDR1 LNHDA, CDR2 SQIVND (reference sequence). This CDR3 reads CASSLRTGGDTQYF. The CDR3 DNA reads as TGTGCCAGTAGTCTACGGACAGGGGGAGATACGCAGTATTTT. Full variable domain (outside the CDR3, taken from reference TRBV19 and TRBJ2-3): DGGITQSPKYLFRKEGQNVTLSCEQNLNHDAMYWYRQDPGQGLRLIYYSQIVNDFQKGDIAEGYSVSREKKESFPLTVTSAQKNPTAFYLCASSLRTGGDTQYFGPGTRLTVL.

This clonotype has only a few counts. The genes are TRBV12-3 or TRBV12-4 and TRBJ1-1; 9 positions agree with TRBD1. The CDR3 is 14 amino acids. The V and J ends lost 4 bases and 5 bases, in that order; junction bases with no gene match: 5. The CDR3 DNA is TGTGCCAGCAGTTCCAACAGGGGGCGGACTGAAGCTTTCTTT. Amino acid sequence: CASSSNRGRTEAFF.

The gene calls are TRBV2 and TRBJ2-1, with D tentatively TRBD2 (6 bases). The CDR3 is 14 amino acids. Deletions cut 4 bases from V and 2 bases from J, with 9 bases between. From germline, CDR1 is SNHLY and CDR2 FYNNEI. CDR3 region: CASSGDSTYNEQFF. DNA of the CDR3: TGTGCCAGCAGTGGGGACTCTACCTACAATGAGCAGTTCTTC.

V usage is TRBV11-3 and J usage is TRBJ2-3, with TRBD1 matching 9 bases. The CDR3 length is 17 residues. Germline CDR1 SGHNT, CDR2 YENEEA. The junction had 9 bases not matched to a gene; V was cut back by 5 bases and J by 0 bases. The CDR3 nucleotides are TGTGCCAGCAGCCCCCGAACCGGGACAGGGAGCACAGATACGCAGTATTTT. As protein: CASSPRTGTGSTDTQYF.

The CDR3 DNA follows: TGTGCCAGCAGCTTAGAAGCGGGAACAACCTACGAGCAGTACTTC. Translated, it gives CASSLEAGTTYEQYF. The V call is TRBV11-2, the J call TRBJ2-7; 7 nucleotides line up with TRBD2. The germline gives CDR1 SGHAT, CDR2 FQNNGV. The V and J ends lost 0 bases and 2 bases, in that order; junction bases with no gene match: 4. CDR3 length: 15 residues.

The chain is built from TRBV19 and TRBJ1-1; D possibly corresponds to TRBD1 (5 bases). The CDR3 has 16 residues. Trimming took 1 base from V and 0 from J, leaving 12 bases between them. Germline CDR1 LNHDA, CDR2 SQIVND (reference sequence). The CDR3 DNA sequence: TGTGCCAGTAGTATAGGGCCAGGGAGGATGAACACTGAAGCTTTCTTT. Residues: CASSIGPGRMNTEAFF.

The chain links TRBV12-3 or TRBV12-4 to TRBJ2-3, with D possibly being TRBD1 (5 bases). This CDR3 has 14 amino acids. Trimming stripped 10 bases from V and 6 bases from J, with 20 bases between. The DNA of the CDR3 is TGTGCCAACAGCAGGGTGGGGTTTGGGGATACGCAGTATTTT. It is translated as CANSRVGFGDTQYF.

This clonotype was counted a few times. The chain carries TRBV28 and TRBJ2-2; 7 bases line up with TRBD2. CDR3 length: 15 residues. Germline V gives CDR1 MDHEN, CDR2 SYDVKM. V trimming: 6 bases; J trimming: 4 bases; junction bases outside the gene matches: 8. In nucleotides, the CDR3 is TGTGCCAGCAGCCCAGGCGGGAGAGCCACCGGGGAGCTGTTTTTT. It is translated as CASSPGGRATGELFF.